The present T cell receptor beta chain was sequenced within a study of shared clonotypes between healthy human individuals. Broader study findings: The study sampled only blood, and tissue repertoires likely differ.

Sorted-subset replicate PCR reactions contained 200 ng DNA, corresponding to some 30,000 T cell genomes. Produced via immunoSEQ multiplex PCR; TCRdb's table is partial and in-frame only. The table lists roughly 520,000 clones, 95% to 97% of them singletons. In regard to this clone: Its antigen is as yet unknown.

This CDR3 has 15 amino acids. The germline gives CDR1 MGHRA, CDR2 YSYEKL. V was trimmed by 1 base and J by 0 bases, leaving 9 bases between them. The chain has TRBV4-1 and TRBJ1-2; TRBD1 is a possible D gene (6 bases). This clonotype was obtained from a woman in her twenties or thirties in good health. Sequencing used naive CD4+ T cells sorted from blood. Subset denoted: CD45RA+ positively selected. The CDR3 DNA follows: TGCGCCAGCAGCCAAGGCGGGGGCCCTAACTATGGCTACACCTTC. Protein: CASSQGGGPNYGYTF.